One sample yielded the 8 T cell receptor beta chains listed below, sequenced in a study of Ad26.COV2.S vaccination and SARS-CoV-2 variants. This sample's treatment: around 19 received Ad26.COV2.S at low or high dose, single or two shots; 5 received placebo; per-sample allocation not given. At day 63 after the first vaccine or placebo injection, samples were drawn. This table comes from immunoSEQ multiplex PCR, and its TCRdb copy is limited to in-frame clones, with some not included. Here the sample spans approximately 240,000 clones, more than 75% being singletons. Sequencing used peripheral blood, obtained in a trial of Ad26.COV2.S vaccine versus placebo. The receptors shown here come from a person between 18 and 60 years old who received the Ad26.COV2.S COVID-19 vaccine or a placebo.

The V call is TRBV11-3, the J call TRBJ1-1; 10 nucleotides line up with TRBD1. CDR1 SGHNT and CDR2 YENEEA come from the germline V gene. The CDR3 length is 13 residues. With V trimmed by 5 bases and J by 4 bases, 1 base remained unmatched. The CDR3 DNA reads as TGTGCCAGCAGCCGGACAGGGGGCACTGAAGCTTTCTTT. It yields the protein CASSRTGGTEAFF. Filled out from reference TRBV11-3 and TRBJ1-1, the complete variable domain reads EAGVVQSPRYKIIEKKQPVAFWCNPISGHNTLYWYLQNLGQGPELLIRYENEEAVDDSQLPKDRFSAERLKGVDSTLKIQPAELGDSAVYLCASSRTGGTEAFFGQGTRLTVV.

The chain uses TRBV13 and TRBJ2-4; D is possibly TRBD2 (5 bases). V lost 4 bases and J 6 bases, leaving 16 bases between the germline ends. This CDR3 is 15 amino acids long. CDR1 and CDR2 (germline): PRHDT, FYEKMQ (reference sequence). CDR3 DNA sequence: TGTGCCAGCAGCTCCCCCCGGGATATCCTAAACATTCAGTACTTC. It specifies CASSSPRDILNIQYF.

The J gene is TRBJ1-1, the V gene TRBV19; 7 bases are shared with TRBD1. CDR1 is LNHDA, CDR2 SQIVND, per germline (reference sequence). Trimming took 5 bases from V and 1 from J; bases not matched to a gene: 7. The CDR3 consists of 15 residues. The CDR3 region has the DNA TGTGCCAGTAGTGCGACAGGGTTGGCGAACACTGAAGCTTTCTTT. Protein: CASSATGLANTEAFF.

This chain's CDR3 is CASSGQGADNEKLFF. CDR3 sequence (DNA): TGTGCCAGCAGCGGCCAGGGGGCGGACAATGAAAAACTGTTTTTT. The chain joins TRBV11-1 to TRBJ1-4; 8 positions agree with TRBD1. V trimming: 5 bases; J trimming: 5 bases; junction bases outside the gene matches: 7. Germline V lookup: CDR1 SGHAT, CDR2 FQDESV (reference sequence). The CDR3 totals 15 residues.

The CDR3 sequence is CASSAGLDWNTDTQYF. CDR3 DNA: TGTGCCAGCAGCGCCGGACTAGATTGGAACACAGATACGCAGTATTTT. The chain employs TRBV5-8 and TRBJ2-3; 7 bases align to TRBD2. This CDR3 spans 16 amino acids. V gave up 4 bases and J gave up 2 bases; unmatched junction bases: 10. Germline V gene data show CDR1 as SGHTS and CDR2 as YDEGEE.

The chain couples TRBV10-3 to TRBJ1-3; 7 bases are shared with TRBD1. The CDR3 runs 15 residues. After removal of 7 bases from V and 0 bases from J, the junction contained 6 bases not matched to a gene. The germline V gene encodes CDR1 ENHRY and CDR2 SYGVKD. The CDR3, as DNA: TGTGCCATCACCGGACAGGAGACCTCTGGAAACACCATATATTTT. This gives the protein CAITGQETSGNTIYF.

The V call is TRBV19, the J call TRBJ1-1, with a weak D call TRBD1 (6 bases). The V gene's germline CDR1 is LNHDA and CDR2 SQIVND (reference sequence). V lost 4 bases and J 6 bases, leaving 21 bases between the germline ends. The CDR3 is 16 residues long. The CDR3 is CASSTWTVGMAAEAFF. The CDR3 coding sequence is TGTGCCAGTAGTACGTGGACAGTAGGAATGGCGGCTGAAGCTTTCTTT.

This clone occurred a few times. The CDR3 loop is CASRRQGYNEQFF. The CDR3, as DNA: TGTGCCAGCAGGCGACAGGGCTACAATGAGCAGTTCTTC. This chain links TRBV6-5 with TRBJ2-1, with 7 bases matching TRBD1. The CDR3 length is 13 residues. V was clipped by 6 bases and J by 3 bases; unmatched bases: 2. CDR1 is MNHEY, CDR2 SVGAGI, per germline.